These 16 T cell receptor beta chains were all obtained from the same sample, sequenced in a study of shared clonotypes between healthy human individuals. Repertoires were generated with immunoSEQ multiplex PCR, while TCRdb's copy carries only in-frame clones and drops some. Counted here are some 2,500,000 clones, approximately 94% occurring once; the ten biggest clones make up approximately 0.36%. The sequencing input was naive CD4+ T cells from PBMCs. Subset reported: CD45RA+ positively selected. These receptors all come from a man aged 18 to 30 in good health. Some clones in this sample may be carry-over from other donors' samples.

This chain uses TRBV7-3 with TRBJ2-2; unclear D gene. With 5 bases removed from V and 6 bases from J, the gap between germline ends came to 16 bases. The CDR3 has 15 residues. Per germline, CDR1 SGHTA and CDR2 FQGTGA. The CDR3 here is CASSPRLVGSGELFF. CDR3 sequence (DNA): TGTGCCAGCAGCCCCCGTCTGGTTGGCTCCGGGGAGCTGTTTTTT.

The rearrangement uses TRBV15 and TRBJ1-4; no firm D call. This CDR3 contains 14 residues. V gave up 5 bases and J gave up 4 bases, with 11 bases separating them. From germline, CDR1 is LNHNV and CDR2 YYDKDF (reference sequence). The CDR3 nucleotides are TGTGCCACCAGCTACCGGGCACTTAATGAAAAACTGTTTTTT. Protein sequence: CATSYRALNEKLFF.

The gene calls are TRBV6-6 and TRBJ1-5; TRBD1 matches at 7 bases. Trimming at V came to 6 bases and at J to 3 bases, leaving 5 bases not matched to a gene. The CDR3 has 14 amino acids. Germline loops: CDR1 MNHNY, CDR2 SVGAGI (reference sequence). For the CDR3, the DNA is TGTGCCAGCAGGGGGGACAGTCCCAATCAGCCCCAGCATTTT. Its protein is CASRGDSPNQPQHF.

This clone appeared a single time. The sample holds other DNA sequences that translate to the same CDR3. The chain joins TRBV19 to TRBJ1-1; D is unclear. V was shortened by 6 bases and J by 4 bases, with 3 bases between the two germline ends. The CDR3 sequence is 10 residues long. From germline, CDR1 is LNHDA and CDR2 SQIVND (reference sequence). The CDR3 here is CASRGTEAFF. The CDR3 DNA reads as TGTGCCAGTAGAGGCACTGAAGCTTTCTTT. Filled out from reference TRBV19 and TRBJ1-1, the complete variable domain reads DGGITQSPKYLFRKEGQNVTLSCEQNLNHDAMYWYRQDPGQGLRLIYYSQIVNDFQKGDIAEGYSVSREKKESFPLTVTSAQKNPTAFYLCASRGTEAFFGQGTRLTVV.

CDR3 coding DNA: TGTGCCAGCAGTGAGGCGGCTCTAGCCAAAAACATTCAGTACTTC. This translates into CASSEAALAKNIQYF. The genes are TRBV28 and TRBJ2-4; no definite D call. Germline loops: CDR1 MDHEN, CDR2 SYDVKM. CDR3 length: 15 residues. Trimming stripped 5 bases from V and 0 bases from J, with 11 bases between.

The gene calls are TRBV5-1 and TRBJ2-2, with TRBD1 matching over 7 bases. V lost 4 bases, J lost 3 bases, and 12 bases stayed unmatched. CDR1 and CDR2 from the germline V gene are SGHRS and YFSETQ. The CDR3 runs 17 residues. The CDR3 sequence: CASSQLKGTDDTGELFF. The DNA of the CDR3 is TGCGCCAGCAGCCAGCTAAAAGGGACAGACGACACCGGGGAGCTGTTTTTT.

The rearrangement uses TRBV5-1 and TRBJ2-1, with 8 bases that match TRBD2. V shed 4 bases and J 3 bases; nucleotides not matched to a gene: 9. This CDR3 region has 16 residues. Germline V lookup: CDR1 SGHRS, CDR2 YFSETQ. The CDR3 DNA sequence: TGCGCCAGCAGCGAATTACTAGCGGCAAGCTACAATGAGCAGTTCTTC. Translated, it gives CASSELLAASYNEQFF. Supplemented by reference TRBV5-1 and TRBJ2-1, the full variable domain reads KAGVTQTPRYLIKTRGQQVTLSCSPISGHRSVSWYQQTPGQGLQFLFEYFSETQRNKGNFPGRFSGRQFSNSRSEMNVSTLELGDSALYLCASSELLAASYNEQFFGPGTRLTVL.

This chain connects TRBV4-2 to TRBJ2-7; D possibly matches TRBD1 or TRBD2 (5 bases each). Germline lookup yields CDR1 LGHNA and CDR2 YNFKEQ. V was clipped by 1 base and J by 6 bases, with 10 bases between them. The CDR3 contains 13 residues. In DNA, the CDR3 is TGTGCCAGCAGCCAAGGGGACGAAGGCGAGCAGTACTTC. Translating gives CASSQGDEGEQYF.

V and J are TRBV7-8 and TRBJ2-7, with TRBD1 matching over 8 bases. Germline V gene lookup returns CDR1 SGHVS and CDR2 FQNEAQ. The CDR3 extends over 19 amino acids. The ends lost 2 bases at V and 3 bases at J; junction bases unmatched: 18. The CDR3 DNA is TGTGCCAGCAGCTTATTAAAACGCAGGGGGCTCGAGTGGGTCTACGAGCAGTACTTC. It specifies CASSLLKRRGLEWVYEQYF.

The V call is TRBV7-9, the J call TRBJ2-5, with no clear D. The CDR3 spans 14 residues. The germline V gene encodes CDR1 SEHNR and CDR2 FQNEAQ (reference sequence). Trimming pared 0 bases from V and 7 bases from J, leaving 12 bases between. The CDR3 protein is CASSLAPSSVTQYF. The CDR3 DNA is TGTGCCAGCAGCTTAGCGCCTAGTTCGGTGACCCAGTACTTC.

The chain employs TRBV14 and TRBJ2-1; D call uncertain. CDR1 SGHDN and CDR2 FVKESK come from the germline V gene. This CDR3 has 14 residues. V was shortened by 4 bases and J by 2 bases, with 9 bases between the two germline ends. The CDR3 DNA reads TGTGCCAGCAGCCTCAGCCTAACCTACAATGAGCAGTTCTTC. Amino acid sequence: CASSLSLTYNEQFF.

The gene calls are TRBV2 and TRBJ2-7; 10 bases fit TRBD1. Looked up from germline, CDR1 is SNHLY and CDR2 is FYNNEI. CDR3 length: 15 amino acids. V lost 5 bases and J lost 12; bases outside the gene matches: 16. CDR3 residues: CASSTPGQGTYEAYF. CDR3 DNA: TGTGCCAGCAGTACTCCGGGACAGGGGACCTACGAGGCGTACTTC.

The V gene is TRBV9, the J gene TRBJ2-1; 11 bases are shared with TRBD2. This CDR3 comprises 16 residues. The germline CDR1 and CDR2 sequences are SGDLS and YYNGEE. J gave up 4 bases and V 3 bases, and 6 bases lay outside the gene matches. CDR3 protein: CASSATSGRTYNEQFF. The CDR3 DNA reads as TGTGCCAGCAGCGCAACTAGCGGGAGAACATACAATGAGCAGTTCTTC.

The chain combines TRBV5-1 with TRBJ1-5; D perhaps matches TRBD1 (5 bases). V was cut by 4 bases and J by 4 bases, with 9 bases left in between. The CDR3 length is 13 residues. Germline assignment: CDR1 SGHRS and CDR2 YFSETQ. The CDR3 bases are TGCGCCAGCAGCGGCGGGACGAATCAGCCCCAGCATTTT. This sequence encodes CASSGGTNQPQHF.

This chain links TRBV19 with TRBJ1-3; 9 bases match TRBD1. The CDR3 extends over 14 amino acids. From germline, CDR1 is LNHDA and CDR2 SQIVND (reference sequence). With V trimmed by 8 bases and J by 2 bases, 4 bases remained unmatched. The DNA for the CDR3 is TGTGCCAGTGCCGACAGGGGGACTGGAAACACCATATATTTT. Its translation is CASADRGTGNTIYF.

The rearrangement joins TRBV2 to TRBJ2-5; D gene ambiguous. Germline lookup yields CDR1 SNHLY and CDR2 FYNNEI. Trimming cost V 4 bases and J 4 bases, with 13 bases left between them. The CDR3 is made up of 14 amino acids. In nucleotides, the CDR3 is TGTGCCAGCAGTGGGCGGACGGGTGGAGAGACCCAGTACTTC. Amino acids: CASSGRTGGETQYF.